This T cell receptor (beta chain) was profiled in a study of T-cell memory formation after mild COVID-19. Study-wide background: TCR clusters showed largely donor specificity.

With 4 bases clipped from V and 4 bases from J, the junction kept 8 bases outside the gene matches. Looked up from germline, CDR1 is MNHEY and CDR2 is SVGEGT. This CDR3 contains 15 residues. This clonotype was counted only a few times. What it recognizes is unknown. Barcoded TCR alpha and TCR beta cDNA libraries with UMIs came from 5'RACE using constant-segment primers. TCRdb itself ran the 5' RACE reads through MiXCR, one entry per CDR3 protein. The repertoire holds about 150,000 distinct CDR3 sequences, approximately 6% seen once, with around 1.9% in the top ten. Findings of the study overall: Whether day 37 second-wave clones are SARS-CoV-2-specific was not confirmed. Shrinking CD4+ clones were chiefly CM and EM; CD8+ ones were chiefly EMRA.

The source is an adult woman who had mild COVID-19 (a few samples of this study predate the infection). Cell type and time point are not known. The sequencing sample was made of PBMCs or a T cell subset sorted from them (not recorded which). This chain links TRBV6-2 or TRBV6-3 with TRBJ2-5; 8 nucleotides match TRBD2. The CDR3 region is CASSSERERGETQYF. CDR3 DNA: TGTGCCAGCAGTTCAGAGCGGGAGAGGGGAGAGACCCAGTACTTC.